This record concerns one T cell receptor beta chain sequence. Method: immunoSEQ multiplex PCR; TCRdb's copy keeps in-frame clones and lacks some. The repertoire holds some 180,000 clones, with about 93% as singletons. The V and J ends lost 4 bases and 5 bases respectively, with 5 bases between them. Germline V gene data show CDR1 as MNHNY and CDR2 as SVGAGI (reference sequence). This CDR3 is 11 amino acids long. This record comes from a study of T cell responses to AZD1222 COVID-19 vaccine. The sample consisted of peripheral blood, taken 28 days after the second AZD1222 dose. The rearrangement links TRBV6-6 to TRBJ1-1, with D uncertain. This sequence was found in an adult who received the AZD1222 COVID-19 vaccine. The CDR3 sequence is CASSSGTEAFF. CDR3 coding DNA: TGTGCCAGCAGTTCAGGTACTGAAGCTTTCTTT.